This T cell receptor (beta chain) was retrieved from a study of spatial heterogeneity in lung cancer. Study-wide context: In the raw reads, each unique TCR and UMI combination was present more than ten times on average.

This clonotype was observed at least ten times. The length of the CDR3 is 13 residues. Trimming pared 5 bases from V and 9 bases from J, leaving 14 bases between. Germline V gene lookup returns CDR1 MDHEN and CDR2 SYDVKM. Time point reported: sample taken at primary tumor resection. Tumor, nontumor lung or frozen PBMC supplied whole RNA, sequenced without sorting. One entry per CDR3 protein, called by TCRdb with MiXCR from the 5' RACE reads. This sample has tens of thousands of distinct CDR3 sequences, with over 8.5% found just once. This sample comprised PBMCs, obtained at surgery. This chain uses TRBV28 with TRBJ2-1, with D possibly TRBD2 on 6 matching bases. The TCR was taken from a male donor with early-stage non-small cell lung cancer. The CDR3 protein is CASSPGPGGEQFF. The CDR3 DNA reads as TGTGCCAGCAGTCCAGGACCCGGGGGTGAGCAGTTCTTC.